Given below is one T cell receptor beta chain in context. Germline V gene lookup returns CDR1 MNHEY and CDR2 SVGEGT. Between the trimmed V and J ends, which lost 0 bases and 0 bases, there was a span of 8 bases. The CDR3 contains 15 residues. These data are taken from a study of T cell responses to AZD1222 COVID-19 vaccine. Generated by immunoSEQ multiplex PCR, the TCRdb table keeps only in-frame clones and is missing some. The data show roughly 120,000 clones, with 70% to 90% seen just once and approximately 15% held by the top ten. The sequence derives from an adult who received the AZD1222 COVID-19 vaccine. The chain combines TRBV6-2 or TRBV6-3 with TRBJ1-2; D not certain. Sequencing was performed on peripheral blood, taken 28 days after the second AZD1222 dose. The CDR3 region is CASSYSSRTNYGYTF. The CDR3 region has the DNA TGTGCCAGCAGTTACTCTTCCAGAACTAACTATGGCTACACCTTC.